This is a list of T cell receptor beta chains from one sample in a study of shared clonotypes between healthy human individuals. TCRdb's table, derived via immunoSEQ multiplex PCR, lists solely in-frame clones and lacks some. The sample lists roughly 2.2 million clones; under 95% were seen once. Material: naive CD4+ T cells from PBMCs. These receptors were obtained from a man in his late teens or twenties in good health. Some clones in this sample may be carry-over from other donors' samples. CDR3s include the opening cysteine and the closing phenylalanine or tryptophan. D genes are given only for firm matches. The size field is filled for only some rows; it gives once, few, many or a size class.

clone_size,v_call,j_call,d_call,cdr3_aa,cdr3_nt
few,TRBV10-1,TRBJ1-5,.,CASSQGSNQPQHF,TGCGCCAGCAGCCAGGGGTCCAATCAGCCCCAGCATTTT
.,TRBV30,TRBJ1-1,.,CAWNRANTEAFF,TGTGCCTGGAACAGGGCGAACACTGAAGCTTTCTTT
few,TRBV30,TRBJ1-2,.,CAWITRRGNYGYTF,TGTGCCTGGATCACACGCAGGGGTAACTATGGCTACACCTTC
.,TRBV2,TRBJ2-7,.,CASSEVGASSYEQYF,TGTGCCAGCAGTGAGGTTGGGGCGTCCTCCTACGAGCAGTACTTC
few,TRBV4-1,TRBJ2-4,.,CASSLTRGQLLYF,TGCGCCAGCAGTCTAACAAGAGGACAGTTGCTGTACTTC
.,TRBV5-1,TRBJ2-2,.,CASSSLLRTNTGELFF,TGCGCCAGCAGCTCGCTACTCAGAACGAACACCGGGGAGCTGTTTTTT
.,TRBV20-1,TRBJ2-1,.,CSAIPQREQFF,TGCAGTGCTATCCCGCAGAGGGAGCAGTTCTTC
once,TRBV4-2,TRBJ2-2,TRBD2,CASSQFLAGNTGELFF,TGTGCCAGCAGCCAGTTCCTAGCGGGAAATACCGGGGAGCTGTTTTTT
.,TRBV5-6,TRBJ1-1,TRBD1,CASSTSRDRAEAFF,TGTGCCAGCAGCACCTCCCGGGACAGGGCTGAAGCTTTCTTT
.,TRBV7-2,TRBJ2-3,TRBD2,CASSWRTSGPSMSTDTQYF,TGTGCCAGCAGCTGGCGGACTAGCGGACCTTCGATGTCCACAGATACGCAGTATTTT
.,TRBV6-5,TRBJ1-2,.,CASSIGPITTYGYTF,TGTGCCAGCAGCATCGGTCCAATCACGACCTATGGCTACACCTTC
once,TRBV9,TRBJ2-5,TRBD2,CASSPAGLAEETQYF,TGTGCCAGCAGCCCCGCGGGACTAGCGGAAGAGACCCAGTACTTC
.,TRBV7-6,TRBJ2-7,TRBD1,CASSLTGTALSEQYF,TGTGCCAGCAGCTTAACGGGGACAGCCCTATCCGAGCAGTACTTC
.,TRBV5-6,TRBJ2-5,.,CASSLTADQETQYF,TGTGCCAGCAGCTTGACAGCGGACCAAGAGACCCAGTACTTC
.,TRBV18,TRBJ1-1,.,CASSPVRTADRDTEAFF,TGTGCCAGCTCACCCGTGCGGACCGCTGACCGGGACACTGAAGCTTTCTTT
.,TRBV18,TRBJ1-1,TRBD1,CASSPGQGMRAAEAFF,TGTGCCAGCTCACCGGGACAGGGGATGCGGGCCGCTGAAGCTTTCTTT
.,TRBV5-1,TRBJ2-7,.,CASTLSNRGAGEQYF,TGCGCCAGCACCCTAAGTAATAGAGGTGCTGGCGAGCAGTACTTC
.,TRBV5-5,TRBJ2-7,.,CASSLGVGSSYEQYF,TGTGCCAGCAGCTTGGGGGTCGGAAGCTCCTACGAGCAGTACTTC
.,TRBV7-8,TRBJ2-4,TRBD2,CASSLTSGGAVAKNIQYF,TGTGCCAGCAGCTTAACTAGCGGGGGTGCGGTAGCCAAAAACATTCAGTACTTC
.,TRBV28,TRBJ2-7,.,CASSLFVSSAHYEQYF,TGTGCCAGCAGTTTATTTGTCTCCTCGGCGCACTACGAGCAGTACTTC
.,TRBV15,TRBJ2-1,TRBD2,CATSRDPARGWNEQFF,TGTGCCACCAGCAGAGACCCCGCGCGGGGGTGGAATGAGCAGTTCTTC
.,TRBV25-1,TRBJ2-3,.,CASSGTTDTQYF,TGTGCCAGCAGTGGGACGACAGATACGCAGTATTTT
.,TRBV5-1,TRBJ2-4,.,CASSPVGKKNIQYF,TGCGCCAGCAGCCCGGTGGGCAAGAAAAACATTCAGTACTTC
.,TRBV19,TRBJ2-1,TRBD1,CASRLADRAVGEQFF,TGTGCCAGTCGGCTCGCGGACAGGGCTGTTGGTGAGCAGTTCTTC
once,TRBV19,TRBJ1-1,.,CATMLIGVPEAFF,TGTGCCACCATGCTTATTGGGGTCCCTGAAGCTTTCTTT
.,TRBV18,TRBJ2-1,TRBD2,CASSPPGTSGGDEQFF,TGTGCCAGCTCACCACCGGGGACTAGCGGGGGCGATGAGCAGTTCTTC
.,TRBV27,TRBJ2-5,.,CASSSSLVAGTFQETQYF,TGTGCCAGCAGTTCATCCCTTGTGGCGGGAACTTTTCAAGAGACCCAGTACTTC
.,TRBV6-6,TRBJ2-1,TRBD2,CASTGTSGSSYNEQFF,TGTGCCAGCACCGGGACTAGCGGGAGTTCCTACAATGAGCAGTTCTTC